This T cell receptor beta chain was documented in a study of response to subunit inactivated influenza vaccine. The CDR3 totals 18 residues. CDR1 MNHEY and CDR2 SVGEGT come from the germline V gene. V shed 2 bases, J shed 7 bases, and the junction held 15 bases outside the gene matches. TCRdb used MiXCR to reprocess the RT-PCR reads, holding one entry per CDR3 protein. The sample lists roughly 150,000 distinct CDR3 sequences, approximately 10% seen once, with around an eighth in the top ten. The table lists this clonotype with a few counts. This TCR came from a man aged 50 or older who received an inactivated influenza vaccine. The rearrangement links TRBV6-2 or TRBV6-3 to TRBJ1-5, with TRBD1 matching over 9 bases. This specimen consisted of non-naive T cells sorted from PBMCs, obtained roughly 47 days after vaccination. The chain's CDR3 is CASSYPWTGVRLDQPQHF. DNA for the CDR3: TGTGCCAGCAGTTACCCCTGGACAGGGGTAAGGCTTGACCAGCCCCAGCATTTT.